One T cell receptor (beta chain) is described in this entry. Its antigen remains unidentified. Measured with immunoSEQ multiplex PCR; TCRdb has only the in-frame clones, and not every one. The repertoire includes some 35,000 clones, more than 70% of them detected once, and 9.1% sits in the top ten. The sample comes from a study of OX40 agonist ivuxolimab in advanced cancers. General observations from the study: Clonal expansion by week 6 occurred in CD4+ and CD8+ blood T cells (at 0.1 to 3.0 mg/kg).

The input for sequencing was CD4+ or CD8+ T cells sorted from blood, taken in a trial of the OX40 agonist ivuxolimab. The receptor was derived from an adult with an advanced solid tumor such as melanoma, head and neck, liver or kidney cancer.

This chain's CDR3 is CASGQRSSYNSPLHF. The CDR3 bases are TGTGCCAGCGGACAGAGATCCTCCTATAATTCACCCCTCCACTTT. V usage is TRBV6-5 and J usage is TRBJ1-6; possibly TRBD1 for D (6 bases). Germline CDR1 MNHEY, CDR2 SVGAGI. The ends were cut back, 8 bases at V and 0 bases at J, with 11 bases in the middle. The CDR3 runs 15 residues.